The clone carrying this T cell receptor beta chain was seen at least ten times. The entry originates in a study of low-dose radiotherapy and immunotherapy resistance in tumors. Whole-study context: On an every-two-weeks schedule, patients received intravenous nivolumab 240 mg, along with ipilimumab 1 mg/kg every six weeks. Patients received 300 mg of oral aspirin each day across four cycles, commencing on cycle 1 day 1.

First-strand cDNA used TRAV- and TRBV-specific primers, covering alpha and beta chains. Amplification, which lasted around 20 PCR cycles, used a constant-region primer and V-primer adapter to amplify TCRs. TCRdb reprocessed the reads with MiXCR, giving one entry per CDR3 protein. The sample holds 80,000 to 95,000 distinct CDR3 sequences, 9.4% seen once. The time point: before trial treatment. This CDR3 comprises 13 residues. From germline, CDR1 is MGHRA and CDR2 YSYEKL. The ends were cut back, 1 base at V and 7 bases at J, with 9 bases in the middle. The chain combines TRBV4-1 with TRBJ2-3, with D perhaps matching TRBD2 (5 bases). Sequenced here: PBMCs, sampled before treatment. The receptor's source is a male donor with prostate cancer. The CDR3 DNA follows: TGCGCCAGCAGCCAAGGCGGGTGGAATACGCAGTATTTT. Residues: CASSQGGWNTQYF.